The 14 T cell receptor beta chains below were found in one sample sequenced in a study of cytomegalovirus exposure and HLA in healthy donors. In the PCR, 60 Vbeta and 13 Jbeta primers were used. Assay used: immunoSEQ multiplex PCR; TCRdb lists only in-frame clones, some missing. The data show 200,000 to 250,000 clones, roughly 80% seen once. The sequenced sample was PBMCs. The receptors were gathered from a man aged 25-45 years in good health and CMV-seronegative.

The CDR3, as DNA: TGTGCCAGCAGTCCCGGGACAGGTGCGTTGGTGCAGTACTTC. As protein: CASSPGTGALVQYF. The chain employs TRBV28 and TRBJ2-7; 8 nucleotides line up with TRBD1. Germline trimming cut 5 bases from V and 9 bases from J; bases unmatched to any gene: 12. Per germline, CDR1 MDHEN and CDR2 SYDVKM. CDR3 size: 14 residues.

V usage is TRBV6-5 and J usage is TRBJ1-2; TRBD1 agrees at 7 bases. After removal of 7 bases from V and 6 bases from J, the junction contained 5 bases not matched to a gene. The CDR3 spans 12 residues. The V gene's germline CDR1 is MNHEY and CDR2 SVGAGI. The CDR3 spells CASTEGADGYTF. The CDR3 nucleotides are TGTGCCAGCACCGAGGGGGCAGATGGCTACACCTTC.

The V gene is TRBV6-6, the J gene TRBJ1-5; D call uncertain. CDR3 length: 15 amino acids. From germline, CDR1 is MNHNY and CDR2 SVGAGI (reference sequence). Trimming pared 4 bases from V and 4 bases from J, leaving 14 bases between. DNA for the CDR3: TGTGCCAGCAGTTCCGCAGGCGGGTGGAATCAGCCCCAGCATTTT. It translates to CASSSAGGWNQPQHF.

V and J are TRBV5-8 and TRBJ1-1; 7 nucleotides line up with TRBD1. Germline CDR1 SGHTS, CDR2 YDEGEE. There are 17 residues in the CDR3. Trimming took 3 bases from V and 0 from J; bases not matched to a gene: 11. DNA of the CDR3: TGTGCCAGCAGCTCTTACCCGGGACAGTCTTTGAACACTGAAGCTTTCTTT. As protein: CASSSYPGQSLNTEAFF.

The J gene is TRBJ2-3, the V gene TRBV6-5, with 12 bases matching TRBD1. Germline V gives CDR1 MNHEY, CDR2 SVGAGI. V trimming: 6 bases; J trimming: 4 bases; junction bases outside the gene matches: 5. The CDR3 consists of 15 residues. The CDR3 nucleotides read TGTGCCAGCAGACCCGGGACAGGGGGCTCAGATACGCAGTATTTT. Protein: CASRPGTGGSDTQYF.

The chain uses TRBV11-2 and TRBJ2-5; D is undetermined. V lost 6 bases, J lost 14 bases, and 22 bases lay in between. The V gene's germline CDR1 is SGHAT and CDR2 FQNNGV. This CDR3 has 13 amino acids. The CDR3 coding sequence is TGTGCCAGCAGACGTAAGATGTCGGGTACGGTTTACTTC. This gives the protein CASRRKMSGTVYF.

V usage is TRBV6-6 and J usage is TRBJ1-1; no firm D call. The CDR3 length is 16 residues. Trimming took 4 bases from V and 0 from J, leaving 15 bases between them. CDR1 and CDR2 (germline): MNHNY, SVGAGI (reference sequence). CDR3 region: CASSFAANLMNTEAFF. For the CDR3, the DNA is TGTGCCAGCAGTTTCGCCGCTAACCTGATGAACACTGAAGCTTTCTTT.

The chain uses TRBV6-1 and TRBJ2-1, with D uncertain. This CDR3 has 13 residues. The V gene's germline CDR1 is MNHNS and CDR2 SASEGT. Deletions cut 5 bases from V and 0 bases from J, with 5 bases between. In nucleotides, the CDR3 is TGTGCCAGCAGTCTGAGCTCCTACAATGAGCAGTTCTTC. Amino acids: CASSLSSYNEQFF.

The CDR3 bases are TGTGCCAGCAGGGAGAACCCTAGGGGGCAAGGGGAGCAGTTCTTC. Its translation: CASRENPRGQGEQFF. The chain recombines TRBV2 with TRBJ2-1; 7 nucleotides align to TRBD1. Germline V CDR1 and CDR2: SNHLY, FYNNEI. The V and J ends lost 6 bases and 10 bases, in that order; junction bases with no gene match: 15. The length of the CDR3 is 15 residues.

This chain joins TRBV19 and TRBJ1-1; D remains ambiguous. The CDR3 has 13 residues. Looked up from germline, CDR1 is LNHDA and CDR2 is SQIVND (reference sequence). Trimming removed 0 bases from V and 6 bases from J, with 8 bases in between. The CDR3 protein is CASSIDLSSEAFF. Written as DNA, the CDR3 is TGTGCCAGTAGTATAGATCTTTCTTCTGAAGCTTTCTTT.

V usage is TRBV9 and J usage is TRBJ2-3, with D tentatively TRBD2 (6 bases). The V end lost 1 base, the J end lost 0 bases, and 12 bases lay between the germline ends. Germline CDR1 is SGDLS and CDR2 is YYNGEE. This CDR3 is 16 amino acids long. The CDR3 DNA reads TGTGCCAGCAGCGTACGGGGACTGTCTAGCACAGATACGCAGTATTTT. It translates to CASSVRGLSSTDTQYF.

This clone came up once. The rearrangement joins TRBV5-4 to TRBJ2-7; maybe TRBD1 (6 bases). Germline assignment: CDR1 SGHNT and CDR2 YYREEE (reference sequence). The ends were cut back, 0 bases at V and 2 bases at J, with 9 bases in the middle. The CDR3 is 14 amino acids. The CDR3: CASSLVPGAYEQYF. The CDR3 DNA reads TGTGCCAGCAGCTTGGTTCCAGGGGCCTACGAGCAGTACTTC.

The CDR3 nucleotides are TGTGCCAGCAGTTCATCGTCGGGGGAGCAGTACTTC. This translates into CASSSSSGEQYF. This rearrangement joins TRBV27 to TRBJ2-7; tentative D call: TRBD2 (5 bases). V gave up 4 bases and J gave up 7 bases, with 11 bases separating them. The CDR3 loop spans 12 amino acids. Per germline, CDR1 MNHEY and CDR2 SMNVEV (reference sequence).

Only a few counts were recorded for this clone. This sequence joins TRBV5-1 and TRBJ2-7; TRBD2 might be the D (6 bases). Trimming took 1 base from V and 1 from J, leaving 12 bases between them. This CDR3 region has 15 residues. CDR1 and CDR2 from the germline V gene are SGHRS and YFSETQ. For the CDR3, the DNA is TGCGCCAGCAGCTTGTCGGCGGGGCGTTCCTACGAGCAGTACTTC. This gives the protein CASSLSAGRSYEQYF.